The 5 T cell receptor beta chains listed next were all sequenced from one sample in a study of PD-1 blockade in classical Hodgkin lymphoma (dated by TCRdb to 2020 to 2021). Reading the label with the study, this specimen's time point is: cycle 2 day 1 (C2D1) of nivolumab. Every trial patient had relapsed after autologous stem cell transplantation, and cohorts A, B and C differed in prior brentuximab vedotin exposure. Preparation of the library involved the immunoSEQ multiplex PCR assay. In TCRdb, the immuneACCESS table is reduced to in-frame sequences with V and J assigned. These tables do not hold every clone; where another copy was compared, an unresolved V gene accounts for under half, and the others remain unexplained. This sample has about 98,000 clones in its table, and roughly 80% of those were observed once. In total, the top ten clones hold around 15% of the sample. Sequences were derived from peripheral blood mononuclear cells (PBMCs), sampled before the second cycle of nivolumab. The receptor source for this set is a human donor with classical Hodgkin lymphoma.

J is TRBJ2-7 and V is TRBV7-9; a weak D match, TRBD2 (6 bases). V gave up 5 bases and J gave up 4 bases, with 30 bases separating them. Germline values: CDR1 SEHNR, CDR2 FQNEAQ (reference sequence). CDR3 size: 19 residues. The CDR3 DNA reads as TGTGCCAGCAGCGAAGGTCTTCTGCGGGGAACGACCCTTTTGTACGAGCAGTACTTC. Residues: CASSEGLLRGTTLLYEQYF. Drawing the rest from reference TRBV7-9 and TRBJ2-7, the complete variable domain is DTGVSQNPRHKITKRGQNVTFRCDPISEHNRLYWYRQTLGQGPEFLTYFQNEAQLEKSRLLSDRFSAERPKGSFSTLEIQRTEQGDSAMYLCASSEGLLRGTTLLYEQYFGPGTRLTVT.

The genes are TRBV5-1 and TRBJ2-1, with TRBD2 matching over 9 bases. The length of the CDR3 is 16 residues. Germline loops: CDR1 SGHRS, CDR2 YFSETQ. The V segment lost 3 bases and the J segment 3 bases; nucleotides outside the gene matches: 7. The chain's CDR3 is CASSSGLLAGYNEQFF. For the CDR3, the DNA is TGCGCCAGCAGCTCGGGGTTACTAGCGGGCTACAATGAGCAGTTCTTC.

The rearrangement uses TRBV5-7 and TRBJ1-2; no firm D call. TRBV5-7 is flagged as an ORF with uncertain function. CDR3 size: 14 residues. V lost 4 bases and J 7 bases, leaving 17 bases between the germline ends. This CDR3 is CASSPAPTLRGYTF. In DNA, the CDR3 is TGTGCCAGCAGCCCGGCCCCCACGCTGCGTGGCTACACCTTC.

This clone was seen a single time. The gene calls are TRBV7-9 and TRBJ2-3; D is unresolved. Trimming left V 5 bases short and J 5 bases short, with 8 bases between. Germline CDR1 and CDR2: SEHNR and FQNEAQ (reference sequence). This CDR3 is built from 12 residues. The CDR3 DNA is TGTGCCAGCAGCCCCGGAAGAGATACGCAGTATTTT. It specifies CASSPGRDTQYF.

This clone appeared a single time. The chain links TRBV5-1 to TRBJ2-7, with D unresolved. The CDR3 extends over 14 amino acids. V lost 4 bases to trimming and J lost 2 bases, with 13 bases between them. In germline, CDR1 is SGHRS, CDR2 YFSETQ. CDR3 amino acids: CASSNGEAAYEQYF. The CDR3 region has the DNA TGCGCCAGCAGCAATGGAGAGGCGGCCTACGAGCAGTACTTC.